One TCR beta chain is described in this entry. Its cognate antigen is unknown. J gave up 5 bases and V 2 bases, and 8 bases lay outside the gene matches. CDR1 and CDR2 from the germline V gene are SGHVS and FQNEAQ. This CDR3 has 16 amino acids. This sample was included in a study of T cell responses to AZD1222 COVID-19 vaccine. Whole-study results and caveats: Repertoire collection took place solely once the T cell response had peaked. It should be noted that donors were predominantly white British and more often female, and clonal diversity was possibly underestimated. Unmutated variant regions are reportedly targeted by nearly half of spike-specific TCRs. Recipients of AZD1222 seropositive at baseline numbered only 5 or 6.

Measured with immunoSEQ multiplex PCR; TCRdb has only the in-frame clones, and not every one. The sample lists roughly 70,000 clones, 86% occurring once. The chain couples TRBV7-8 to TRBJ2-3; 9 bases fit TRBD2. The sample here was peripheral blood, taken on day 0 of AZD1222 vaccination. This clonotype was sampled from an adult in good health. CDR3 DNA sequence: TGTGCCAGCAGCTTACCGGTAGCGGGAGCGGTAGATACGCAGTATTTT. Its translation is CASSLPVAGAVDTQYF. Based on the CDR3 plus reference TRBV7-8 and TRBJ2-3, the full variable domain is GAGVSQSPRYKVAKRGQDVALRCDPISGHVSLFWYQQALGQGPEFLTYFQNEAQLDKSGLPSDRFFAERPEGSVSTLKIQRTQQEDSAVYLCASSLPVAGAVDTQYFGPGTRLTVL.